The clone carrying this T cell receptor (beta chain) was seen ten or more times. Time point specified: before trial treatment. The presence of advanced solid tumors lacking tumor-infiltrating lymphocytes characterized eligible patients. The CDR3 totals 14 residues. Germline CDR1 SQVTM, CDR2 ANQGSEA. The V and J ends lost 7 bases and 4 bases, in that order; junction bases with no gene match: 9. The data originate from a study of low-dose radiotherapy and immunotherapy resistance in tumors. About the research overall: Intravenous ipilimumab 1 mg/kg every six weeks was given with nivolumab 240 mg every two weeks. Starting cycle 1 day 1, oral aspirin 300 mg was given daily for four cycles.

Covering alpha and beta chains, TRAV- and TRBV-specific primers were used for the first-strand cDNA. A constant-region primer paired with the V-primer adapter amplified TCRs over approximately 18 PCR cycles. The mRNA which had been isolated was amplified by in vitro transcription. TCRdb reprocessed the reads with MiXCR, giving one entry per CDR3 protein. In the table there are under 70,000 distinct CDR3 sequences, almost 25% of which are singletons. Material: PBMCs, obtained before treatment. This chain links TRBV29-1 with TRBJ2-3; TRBD1 matches 9 bases. This TCR derives from a male donor with prostate cancer. The CDR3 sequence: CSAKGQGRADTQYF. Written as DNA, the CDR3 is TGCAGCGCAAAGGGACAGGGTAGGGCAGATACGCAGTATTTT.